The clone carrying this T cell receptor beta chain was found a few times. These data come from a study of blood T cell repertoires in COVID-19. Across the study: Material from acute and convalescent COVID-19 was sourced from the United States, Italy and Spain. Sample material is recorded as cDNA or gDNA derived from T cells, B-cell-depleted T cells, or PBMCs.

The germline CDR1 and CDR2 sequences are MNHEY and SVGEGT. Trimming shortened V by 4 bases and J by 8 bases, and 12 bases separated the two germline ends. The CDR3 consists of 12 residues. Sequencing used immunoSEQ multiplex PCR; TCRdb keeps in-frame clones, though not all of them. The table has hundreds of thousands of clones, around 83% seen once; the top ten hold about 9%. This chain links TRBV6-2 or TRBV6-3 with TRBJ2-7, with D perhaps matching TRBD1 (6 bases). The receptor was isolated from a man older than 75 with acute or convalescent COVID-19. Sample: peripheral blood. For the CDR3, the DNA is TGTGCCAGCAGTTCCACAGGGTCCCAGCAGTACTTC. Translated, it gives CASSSTGSQQYF.